This T cell receptor beta chain was captured in a study of tumor-infiltrating lymphocytes in oesophageal squamous cell carcinoma. In germline, CDR1 is SGHTA, CDR2 FQGNSA. This CDR3 has 16 residues. TCRdb independently ran MiXCR on the PCR reads; one entry per CDR3 protein. The data contain roughly 20,000 distinct CDR3 sequences, about 40% of them singletons. The sequencing input was normal esophageal tissue next to the tumor. This TCR derives from a male donor with esophageal squamous cell carcinoma. V and J are TRBV7-2 and TRBJ1-1, with TRBD1 matching 8 bases. Matching the DNA end better, TRBJ1-6 makes the J call doubtful. DNA of the CDR3: TGTGCCAGCAGCTTAGAGGGACAGGCGTCTAATTCACCCCTCCACTTT. This encodes CASSLEGQASNSPLHF.